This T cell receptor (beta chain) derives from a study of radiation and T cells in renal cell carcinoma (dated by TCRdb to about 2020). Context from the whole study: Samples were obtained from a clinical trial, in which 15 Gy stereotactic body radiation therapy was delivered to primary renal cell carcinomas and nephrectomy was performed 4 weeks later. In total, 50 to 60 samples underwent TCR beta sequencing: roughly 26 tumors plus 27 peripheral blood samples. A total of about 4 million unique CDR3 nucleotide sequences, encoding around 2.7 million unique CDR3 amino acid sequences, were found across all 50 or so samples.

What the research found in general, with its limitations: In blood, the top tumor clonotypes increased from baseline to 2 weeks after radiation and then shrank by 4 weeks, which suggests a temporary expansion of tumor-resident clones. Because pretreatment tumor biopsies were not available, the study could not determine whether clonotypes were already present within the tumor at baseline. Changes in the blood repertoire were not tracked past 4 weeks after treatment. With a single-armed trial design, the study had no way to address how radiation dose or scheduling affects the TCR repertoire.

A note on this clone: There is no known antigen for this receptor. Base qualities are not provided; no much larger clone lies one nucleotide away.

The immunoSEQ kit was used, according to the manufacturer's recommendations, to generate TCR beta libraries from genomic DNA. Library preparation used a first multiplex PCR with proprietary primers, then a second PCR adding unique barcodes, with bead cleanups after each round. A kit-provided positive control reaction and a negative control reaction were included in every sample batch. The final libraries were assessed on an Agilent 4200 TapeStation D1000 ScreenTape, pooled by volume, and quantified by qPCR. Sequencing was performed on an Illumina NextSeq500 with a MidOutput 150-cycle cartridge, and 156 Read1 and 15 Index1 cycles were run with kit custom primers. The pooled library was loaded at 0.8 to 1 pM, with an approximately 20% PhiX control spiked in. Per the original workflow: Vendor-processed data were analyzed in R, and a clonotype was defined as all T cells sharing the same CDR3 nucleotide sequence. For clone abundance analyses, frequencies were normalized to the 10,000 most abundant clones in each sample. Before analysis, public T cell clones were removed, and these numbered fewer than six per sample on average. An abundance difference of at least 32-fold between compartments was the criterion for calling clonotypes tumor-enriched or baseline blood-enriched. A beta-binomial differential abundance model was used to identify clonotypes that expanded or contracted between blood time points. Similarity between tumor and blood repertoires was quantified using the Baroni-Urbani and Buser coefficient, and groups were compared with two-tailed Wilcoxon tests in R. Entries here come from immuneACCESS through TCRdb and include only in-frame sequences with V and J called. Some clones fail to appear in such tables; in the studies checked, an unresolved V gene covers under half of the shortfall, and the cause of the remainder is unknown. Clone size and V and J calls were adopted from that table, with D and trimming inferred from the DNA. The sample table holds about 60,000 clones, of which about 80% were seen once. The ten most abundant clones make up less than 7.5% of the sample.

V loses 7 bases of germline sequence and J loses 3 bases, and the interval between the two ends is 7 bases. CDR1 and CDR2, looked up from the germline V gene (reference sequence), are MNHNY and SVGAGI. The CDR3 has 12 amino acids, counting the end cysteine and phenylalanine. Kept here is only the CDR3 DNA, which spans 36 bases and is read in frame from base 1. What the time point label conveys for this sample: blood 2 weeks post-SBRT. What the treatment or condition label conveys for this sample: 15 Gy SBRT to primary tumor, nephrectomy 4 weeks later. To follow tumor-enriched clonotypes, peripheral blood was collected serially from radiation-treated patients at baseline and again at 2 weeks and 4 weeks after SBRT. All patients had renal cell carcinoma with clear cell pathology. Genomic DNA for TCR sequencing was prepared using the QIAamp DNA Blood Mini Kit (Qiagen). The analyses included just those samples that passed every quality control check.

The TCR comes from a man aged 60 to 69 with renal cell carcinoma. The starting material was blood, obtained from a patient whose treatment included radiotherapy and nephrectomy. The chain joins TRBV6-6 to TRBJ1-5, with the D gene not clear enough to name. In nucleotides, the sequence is TGTGCCAGCAACCTCCTCAATCAGCCCCAGCATTTT. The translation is CASNLLNQPQHF.